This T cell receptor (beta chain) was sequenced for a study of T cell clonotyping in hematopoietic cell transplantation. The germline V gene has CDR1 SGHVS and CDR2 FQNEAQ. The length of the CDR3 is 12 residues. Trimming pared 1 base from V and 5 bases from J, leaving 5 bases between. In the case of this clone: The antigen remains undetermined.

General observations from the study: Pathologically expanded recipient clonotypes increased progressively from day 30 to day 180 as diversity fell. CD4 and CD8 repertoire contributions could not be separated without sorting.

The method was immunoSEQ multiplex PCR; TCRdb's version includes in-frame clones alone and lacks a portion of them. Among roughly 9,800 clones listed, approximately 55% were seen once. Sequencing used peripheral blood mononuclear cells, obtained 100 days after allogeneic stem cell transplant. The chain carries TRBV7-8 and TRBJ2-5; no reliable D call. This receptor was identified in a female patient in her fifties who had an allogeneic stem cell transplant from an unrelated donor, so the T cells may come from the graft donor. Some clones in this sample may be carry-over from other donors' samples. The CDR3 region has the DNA TGTGCCAGCAGCTTAGGCTCGGAGACCCAGTACTTC. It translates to CASSLGSETQYF.